What follows are 8 T cell receptor beta chains derived from one specimen sequenced in a study of siplizumab effects on memory and regulatory T cells. The assay was immunoSEQ multiplex PCR, and TCRdb's table has in-frame clones only and misses some. Here the sample spans 45,000 to 50,000 clones, roughly 87% being singletons. Sequenced material: naive CD8+ T cells sorted from blood. These receptors originate from a human donor in good health.

The DNA for the CDR3 is TGTGCCAGCAGTTTATTAGGGGATGAGCAGTTCTTC. This codes for CASSLLGDEQFF. J is TRBJ2-1 and V is TRBV27; D is perhaps TRBD1 (5 bases). The germline gives CDR1 MNHEY, CDR2 SMNVEV (reference sequence). Trimming removed 1 base at V and 8 bases at J, with 6 bases between. CDR3 size: 12 residues.

This clone was observed a single time. V and J are TRBV7-8 and TRBJ1-1; D ambiguous. The ends were cut back, 1 base at V and 0 bases at J, with 9 bases in the middle. The CDR3 covers 15 residues. Germline CDR1 and CDR2: SGHVS and FQNEAQ. CDR3 in DNA: TGTGCCAGCAGCTTAGGTCCGGGGATGAACACTGAAGCTTTCTTT. It translates to CASSLGPGMNTEAFF.

The rearrangement joins TRBV5-6 to TRBJ2-1; D uncertain. Between the trimmed V and J ends, which lost 3 bases and 3 bases, there was a span of 4 bases. From germline, CDR1 is SGHDT and CDR2 YYEEEE. The length of the CDR3 is 12 residues. CDR3 protein: CASSWDYNEQFF. In DNA, the CDR3 is TGTGCCAGCAGCTGGGACTACAATGAGCAGTTCTTC.

The rearrangement links TRBV6-5 to TRBJ1-3, with D perhaps matching TRBD1 (6 bases). CDR3 length: 16 residues. From germline, CDR1 is MNHEY and CDR2 SVGAGI. V lost 2 bases to trimming and J lost 2 bases, with 13 bases between them. The DNA of the CDR3 is TGTGCCAGCAGTTACGTACCAGGGGAGGCTGGAAACACCATATATTTT. It codes for CASSYVPGEAGNTIYF.

This chain links TRBV11-2 with TRBJ2-1, with 12 bases aligning to TRBD2. The length of the CDR3 is 19 residues. V lost 1 base, J lost 3 bases, and 10 bases stayed unmatched. Germline assignment: CDR1 SGHAT and CDR2 FQNNGV. The CDR3 is CASSLGRPSGRAVYNEQFF. The CDR3 nucleotides read TGTGCCAGCAGCTTAGGTCGTCCTAGCGGGAGGGCTGTCTACAATGAGCAGTTCTTC.

The V gene is TRBV6-6, the J gene TRBJ2-7, with D perhaps TRBD1 (5 bases). Trimming cost V 0 bases and J 4 bases, with 16 bases left between them. CDR3 size: 16 residues. CDR1 is MNHNY, CDR2 SVGAGI, per germline (reference sequence). The CDR3 DNA is TGTGCCAGCAGTTACTCGACCTTTGACAGTTTTTACGAGCAGTACTTC. This encodes CASSYSTFDSFYEQYF.

This chain uses TRBV19 with TRBJ2-2; the D is unclear. The V gene's germline CDR1 is LNHDA and CDR2 SQIVND (reference sequence). Trimming took 3 bases from V and 2 from J, leaving 10 bases between them. This CDR3 region has 15 residues. This CDR3 reads CASSMFGPNTGELFF. DNA of the CDR3: TGTGCCAGTAGTATGTTCGGTCCCAACACCGGGGAGCTGTTTTTT.

In this sample, this clone turned up a few times. This chain connects TRBV19 to TRBJ1-5; D is undetermined. The germline V and J ends were trimmed by 7 bases and 0 bases, with 13 bases remaining between them. The CDR3 extends over 15 amino acids. Germline CDR1 LNHDA, CDR2 SQIVND (reference sequence). The DNA of the CDR3 is TGTGCCAGTACCTTAGACGGATATAGCAATCAGCCCCAGCATTTT. This codes for CASTLDGYSNQPQHF.